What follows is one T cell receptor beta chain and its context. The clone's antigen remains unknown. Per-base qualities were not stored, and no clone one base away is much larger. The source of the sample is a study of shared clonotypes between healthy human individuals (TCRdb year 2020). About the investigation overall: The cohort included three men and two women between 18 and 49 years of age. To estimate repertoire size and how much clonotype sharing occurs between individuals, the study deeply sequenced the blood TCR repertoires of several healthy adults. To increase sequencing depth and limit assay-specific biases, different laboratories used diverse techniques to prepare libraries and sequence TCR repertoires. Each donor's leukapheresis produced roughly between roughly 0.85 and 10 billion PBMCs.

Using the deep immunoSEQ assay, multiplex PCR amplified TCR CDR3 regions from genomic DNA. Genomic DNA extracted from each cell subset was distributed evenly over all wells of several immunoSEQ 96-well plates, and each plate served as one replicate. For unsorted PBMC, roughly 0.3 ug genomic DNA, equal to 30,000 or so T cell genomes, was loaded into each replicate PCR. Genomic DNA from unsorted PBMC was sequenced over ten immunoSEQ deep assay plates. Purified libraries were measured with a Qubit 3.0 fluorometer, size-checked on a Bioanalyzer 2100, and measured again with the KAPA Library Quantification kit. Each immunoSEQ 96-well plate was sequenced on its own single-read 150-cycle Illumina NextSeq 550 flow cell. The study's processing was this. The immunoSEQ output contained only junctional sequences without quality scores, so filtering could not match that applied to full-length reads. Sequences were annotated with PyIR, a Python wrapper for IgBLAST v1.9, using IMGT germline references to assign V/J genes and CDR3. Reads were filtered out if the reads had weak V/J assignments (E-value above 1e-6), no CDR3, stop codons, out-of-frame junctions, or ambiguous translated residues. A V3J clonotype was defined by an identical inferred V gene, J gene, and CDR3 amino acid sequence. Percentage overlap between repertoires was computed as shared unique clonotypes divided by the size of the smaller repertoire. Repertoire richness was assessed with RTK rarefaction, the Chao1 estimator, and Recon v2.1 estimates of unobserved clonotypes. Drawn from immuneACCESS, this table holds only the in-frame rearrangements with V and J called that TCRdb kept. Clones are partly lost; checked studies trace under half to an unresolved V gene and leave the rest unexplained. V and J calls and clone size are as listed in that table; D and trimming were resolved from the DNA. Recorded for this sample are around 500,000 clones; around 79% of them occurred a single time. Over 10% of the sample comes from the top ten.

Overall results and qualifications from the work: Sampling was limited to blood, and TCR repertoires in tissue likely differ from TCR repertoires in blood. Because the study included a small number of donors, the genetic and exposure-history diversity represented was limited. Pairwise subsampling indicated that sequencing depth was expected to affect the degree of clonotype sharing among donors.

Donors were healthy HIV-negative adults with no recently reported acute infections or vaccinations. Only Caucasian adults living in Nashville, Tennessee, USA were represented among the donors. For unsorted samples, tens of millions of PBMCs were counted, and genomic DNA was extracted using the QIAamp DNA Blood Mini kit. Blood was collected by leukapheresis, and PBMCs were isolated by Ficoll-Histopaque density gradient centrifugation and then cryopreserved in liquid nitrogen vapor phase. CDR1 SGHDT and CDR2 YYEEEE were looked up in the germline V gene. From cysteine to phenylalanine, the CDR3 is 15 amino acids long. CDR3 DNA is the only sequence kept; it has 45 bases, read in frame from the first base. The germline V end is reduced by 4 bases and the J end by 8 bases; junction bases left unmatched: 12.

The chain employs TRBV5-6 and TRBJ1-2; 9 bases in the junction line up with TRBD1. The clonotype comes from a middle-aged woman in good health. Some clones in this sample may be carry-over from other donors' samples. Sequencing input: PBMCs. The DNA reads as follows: TGTGCCAGCAGCCCGAGTGGGACAGGGCCGTCCGGCTACACCTTC. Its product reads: CASSPSGTGPSGYTF.